The T cell receptor (beta chain) described here comes from a study of long-term antiretroviral therapy in people with HIV. Findings of the study overall: In HIV, the repertoires covered a tighter span of CDR3 lengths than in controls. Blood, drawn from 2004 to 2017, may reflect older ART regimens. Unavailable data included ART adherence, viral resistance and therapy changes (switches in treatment).

Points on this clone: No antigen is known for it.

Clinicians in the United States treated all participants with HIV. Researchers report immunoSEQ v3.0 was run at survey level. Produced via immunoSEQ multiplex PCR; TCRdb's table is partial and in-frame only. The repertoire consists of 15,000 to 20,000 clones, with 70% to 90% occurring once and the leading ten covering 9.5% to 15%. Germline values: CDR1 SEHNR, CDR2 FQNEAQ (reference sequence). Trimming took 0 bases from V and 7 from J, leaving 11 bases between them. The CDR3 is made up of 14 amino acids. This clonotype was obtained from a man in his fifties with HIV. Sequencing used unsorted PBMCs, obtained 0.7 years before starting antiretroviral therapy. This sequence joins TRBV7-9 and TRBJ2-3, with D perhaps TRBD2 (5 bases). This CDR3 reads CASSLAEVPYTQYF. The CDR3, as DNA: TGTGCCAGCAGCTTAGCGGAGGTGCCTTATACGCAGTATTTT.